The next 10 T cell receptor beta chains were all read from a single sample in a study of blood T cell repertoires in COVID-19. Measured with immunoSEQ multiplex PCR; TCRdb has only the in-frame clones, and not every one. The sample yields 200,000 or so clones, about 82% seen once. Sequences were obtained from peripheral blood. These receptors were taken from a man aged 60-69 years with COVID-19, enrolled during active disease.

The rearrangement joins TRBV6-6 to TRBJ1-4; D is unclear. The length of the CDR3 is 12 residues. Trimming stripped 7 bases from V and 8 bases from J, with 11 bases between. In germline, CDR1 is MNHNY, CDR2 SVGAGI (reference sequence). CDR3 in DNA: TGTGCCAGCAACCTAGCAGAGGAAAAACTGTTTTTT. Its protein is CASNLAEEKLFF.

V and J are TRBV7-8 and TRBJ1-1; D call uncertain. Per the germline V gene, CDR1 is SGHVS and CDR2 is FQNEAQ. V was cut by 6 bases and J by 3 bases, with 8 bases left in between. This CDR3 region has 12 residues. The CDR3: CASRLTHTEAFF. The CDR3 DNA reads as TGTGCCAGCAGACTCACCCACACTGAAGCTTTCTTT.

J is TRBJ1-1 and V is TRBV30, with no clear D. The CDR3 covers 14 residues. With 5 bases removed from V and 1 base from J, the gap between germline ends came to 14 bases. Germline CDR1 reads GTSNPN; CDR2 reads SVGIG (reference sequence). The CDR3: CAWLRGFGNTEAFF. In DNA form, the CDR3 reads TGTGCCTGGCTCCGAGGATTCGGGAACACTGAAGCTTTCTTT. Supplemented by reference TRBV30 and TRBJ1-1, the full variable domain reads SQTIHQWPATLVQPVGSPLSLECTVEGTSNPNLYWYRQAAGRGLQLLFYSVGIGQISSEVPQNLSASRPQDRQFILSSKKLLLSDSGFYLCAWLRGFGNTEAFFGQGTRLTVV.

The DNA of the CDR3 is TGTGCCAGCGAGGTCGATGCTAACACCGGGGAGCTGTTTTTT. This sequence encodes CASEVDANTGELFF. J is TRBJ2-2 and V is TRBV7-9; D is uncertain. Deletions cut 8 bases from V and 2 bases from J, with 12 bases between. Germline V gene data show CDR1 as SEHNR and CDR2 as FQNEAQ (reference sequence). This CDR3 spans 14 amino acids.

The CDR3 DNA is TGTGCCAGCAGTGAGAGGATTTATGGAAACACCATATATTTT. Its translation is CASSERIYGNTIYF. The chain couples TRBV2 to TRBJ1-3, with D hard to call. This CDR3 contains 14 residues. Germline lookup yields CDR1 SNHLY and CDR2 FYNNEI. Trimming removed 3 bases at V and 3 bases at J, with 9 bases between.

The CDR3 spells CASSYRRERQPQHF. Here the CDR3 DNA reads TGTGCCAGCAGTTACAGGAGGGAGCGTCAGCCCCAGCATTTT. V is TRBV6-5 and J is TRBJ1-5; D gene unclear. This CDR3 has 14 amino acids. The germline CDR1 and CDR2 sequences are MNHEY and SVGAGI. Trimming stripped 2 bases from V and 6 bases from J, with 11 bases between.

The V and J genes are TRBV11-2 and TRBJ2-7, with D unresolved. From germline, CDR1 is SGHAT and CDR2 FQNNGV. The CDR3 is made up of 13 amino acids. V gave up 2 bases and J gave up 2 bases, with 7 bases separating them. The chain's CDR3 is CASSLITTYEQYF. The CDR3 coding sequence is TGTGCCAGCAGCTTAATCACTACCTACGAGCAGTACTTC. Full variable domain (remainder filled in from reference TRBV11-2 and TRBJ2-7): EAGVAQSPRYKIIEKRQSVAFWCNPISGHATLYWYQQILGQGPKLLIQFQNNGVVDDSQLPKDRFSAERLKGVDSTLKIQPAKLEDSAVYLCASSLITTYEQYFGPGTRLTVT.

The rearrangement links TRBV27 to TRBJ2-7, with 12 bases aligning to TRBD1. Trimming cost V 4 bases and J 7 bases; bases outside gene matches: 11. The CDR3 totals 16 residues. Germline loops: CDR1 MNHEY, CDR2 SMNVEV (reference sequence). The CDR3 here is CASSSYRDRGLGEQYF. For the CDR3, the DNA is TGTGCCAGCAGTTCCTACCGGGACAGGGGGCTCGGGGAGCAGTACTTC.

This sequence joins TRBV7-8 and TRBJ1-5; no firm D call. CDR3 length equals 14 residues. V shed 8 bases and J shed 4 bases, with 15 bases lying between them. The germline gives CDR1 SGHVS, CDR2 FQNEAQ. The DNA of the CDR3 is TGTGCCAGCCAACAAGGAGGGTGGAATCAGCCCCAGCATTTT. Its translation: CASQQGGWNQPQHF.

The V and J genes are TRBV29-1 and TRBJ1-2; TRBD1 matches at 10 bases. The germline CDR1 and CDR2 sequences are SQVTM and ANQGSEA. This CDR3 has 13 residues. V lost 4 bases and J lost 4; bases outside the gene matches: 3. The CDR3 nucleotides are TGCAGCGTTGGACAGGGGGCGGGCTATGGCTACACCTTC. This encodes CSVGQGAGYGYTF.